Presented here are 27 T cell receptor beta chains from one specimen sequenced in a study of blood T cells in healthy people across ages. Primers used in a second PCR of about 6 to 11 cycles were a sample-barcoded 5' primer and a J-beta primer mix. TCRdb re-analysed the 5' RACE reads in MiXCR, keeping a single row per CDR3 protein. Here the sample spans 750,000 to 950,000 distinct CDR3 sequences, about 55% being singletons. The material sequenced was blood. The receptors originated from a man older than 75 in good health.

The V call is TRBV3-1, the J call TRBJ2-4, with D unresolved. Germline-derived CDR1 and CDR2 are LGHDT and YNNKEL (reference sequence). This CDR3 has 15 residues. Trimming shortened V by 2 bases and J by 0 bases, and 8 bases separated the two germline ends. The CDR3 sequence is CASSQRLVAKNIQYF. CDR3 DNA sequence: TGTGCCAGCAGCCAACGTCTAGTAGCCAAAAACATTCAGTACTTC. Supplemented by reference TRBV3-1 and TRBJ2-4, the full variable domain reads DTAVSQTPKYLVTQMGNDKSIKCEQNLGHDTMYWYKQDSKKFLKIMFSYNNKELIINETVPNRFSPKSPDKAHLNLHINSLELGDSAVYFCASSQRLVAKNIQYFGAGTRLSVL.

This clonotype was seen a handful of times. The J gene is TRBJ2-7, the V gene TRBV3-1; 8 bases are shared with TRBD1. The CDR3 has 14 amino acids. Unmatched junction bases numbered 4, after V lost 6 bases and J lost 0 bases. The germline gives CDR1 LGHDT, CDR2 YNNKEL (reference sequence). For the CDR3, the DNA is TGTGCCAGCAGTCGACAGGGGTTCTCCTACGAGCAGTACTTC. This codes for CASSRQGFSYEQYF.

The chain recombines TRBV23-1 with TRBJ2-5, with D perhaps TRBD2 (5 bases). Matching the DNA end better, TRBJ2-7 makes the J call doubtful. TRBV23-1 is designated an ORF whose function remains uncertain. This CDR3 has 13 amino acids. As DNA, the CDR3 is TGCGCCAGCGCCCGGACTTGGGCCTACGAGCAGTACTTC. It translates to CASARTWAYEQYF.

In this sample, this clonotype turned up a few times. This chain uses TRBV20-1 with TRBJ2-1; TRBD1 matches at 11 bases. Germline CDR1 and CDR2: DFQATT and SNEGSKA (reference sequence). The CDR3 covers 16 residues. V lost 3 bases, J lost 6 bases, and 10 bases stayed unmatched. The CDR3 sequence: CSARAPGTGGGNEQFF. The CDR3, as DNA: TGCAGTGCTAGGGCCCCCGGGACAGGGGGAGGCAATGAGCAGTTCTTC.

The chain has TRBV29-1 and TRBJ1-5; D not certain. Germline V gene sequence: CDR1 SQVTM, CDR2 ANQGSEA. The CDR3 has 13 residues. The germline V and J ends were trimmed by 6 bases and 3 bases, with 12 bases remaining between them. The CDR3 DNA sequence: TGCAGCGTGGGAAACGGTTACAATCAGCCCCAGCATTTT. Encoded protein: CSVGNGYNQPQHF.

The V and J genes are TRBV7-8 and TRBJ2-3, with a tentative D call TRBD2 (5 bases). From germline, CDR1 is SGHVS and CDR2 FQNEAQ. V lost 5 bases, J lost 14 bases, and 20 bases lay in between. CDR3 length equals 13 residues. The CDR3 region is CASSPTRPGYAYF. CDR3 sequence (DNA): TGTGCCAGCAGCCCCACTCGCCCGGGATACGCGTATTTT.

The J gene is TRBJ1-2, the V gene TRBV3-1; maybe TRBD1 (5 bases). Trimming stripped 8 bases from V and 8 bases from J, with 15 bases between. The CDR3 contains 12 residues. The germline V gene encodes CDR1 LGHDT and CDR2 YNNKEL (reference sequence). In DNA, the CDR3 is TGTGCCAGCTCTGACCCAGGGAACGGCTACACCTTC. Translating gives CASSDPGNGYTF.

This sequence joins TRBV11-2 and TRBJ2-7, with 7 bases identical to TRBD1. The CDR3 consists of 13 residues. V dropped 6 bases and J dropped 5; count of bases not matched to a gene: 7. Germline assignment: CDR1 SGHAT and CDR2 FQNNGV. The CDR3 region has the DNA TGTGCCAGCAGGGTTACAGGGGCCCACGAGCAGTACTTC. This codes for CASRVTGAHEQYF.

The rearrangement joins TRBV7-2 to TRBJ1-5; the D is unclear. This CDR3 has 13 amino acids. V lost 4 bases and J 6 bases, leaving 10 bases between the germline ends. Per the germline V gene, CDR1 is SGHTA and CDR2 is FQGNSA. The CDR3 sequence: CASSSKPGQPQHF. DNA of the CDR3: TGTGCCAGCAGCTCTAAACCCGGTCAGCCCCAGCATTTT.

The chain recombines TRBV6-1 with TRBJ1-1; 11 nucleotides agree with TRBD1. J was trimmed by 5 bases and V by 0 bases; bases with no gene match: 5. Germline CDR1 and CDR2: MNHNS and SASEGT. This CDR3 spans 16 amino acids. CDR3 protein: CASSEADRGLWTEAFF. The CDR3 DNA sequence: TGTGCCAGCAGTGAAGCGGACAGGGGGCTTTGGACTGAAGCTTTCTTT.

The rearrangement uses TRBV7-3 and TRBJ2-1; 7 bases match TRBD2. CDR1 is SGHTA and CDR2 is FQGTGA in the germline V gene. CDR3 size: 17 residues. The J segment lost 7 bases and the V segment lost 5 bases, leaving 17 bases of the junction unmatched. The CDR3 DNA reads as TGTGCCAGCAGCCTCCCCCGGGGAGGGCGGTCAACTAATGAGCAGTTCTTC. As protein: CASSLPRGGRSTNEQFF.

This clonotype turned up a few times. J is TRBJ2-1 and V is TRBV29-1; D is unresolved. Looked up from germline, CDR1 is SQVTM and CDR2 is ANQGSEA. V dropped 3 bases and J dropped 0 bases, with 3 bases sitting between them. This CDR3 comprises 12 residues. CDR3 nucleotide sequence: TGCAGCGTTGACCCCTCCTACAATGAGCAGTTCTTC. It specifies CSVDPSYNEQFF.

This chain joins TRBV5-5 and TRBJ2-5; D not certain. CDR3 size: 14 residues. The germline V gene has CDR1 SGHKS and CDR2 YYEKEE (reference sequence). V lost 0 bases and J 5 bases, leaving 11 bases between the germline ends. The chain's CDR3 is CASSLAWARETQYF. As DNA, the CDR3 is TGTGCCAGCAGCTTGGCGTGGGCGCGGGAGACCCAGTACTTC.

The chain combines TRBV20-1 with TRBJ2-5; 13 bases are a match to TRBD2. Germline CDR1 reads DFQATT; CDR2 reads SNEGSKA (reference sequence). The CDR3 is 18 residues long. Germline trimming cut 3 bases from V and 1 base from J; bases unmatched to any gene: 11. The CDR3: CSASRPGLAGVLQETQYF. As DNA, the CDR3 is TGCAGTGCTAGCCGACCAGGACTAGCGGGAGTCCTCCAAGAGACCCAGTACTTC.

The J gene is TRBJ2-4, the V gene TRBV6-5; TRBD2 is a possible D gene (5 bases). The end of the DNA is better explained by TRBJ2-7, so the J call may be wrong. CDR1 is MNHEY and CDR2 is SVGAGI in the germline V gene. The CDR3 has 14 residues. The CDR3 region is CASSPRRALYEQYF. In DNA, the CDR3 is TGTGCCAGCAGCCCGAGGCGGGCCCTCTACGAGCAGTACTTC.

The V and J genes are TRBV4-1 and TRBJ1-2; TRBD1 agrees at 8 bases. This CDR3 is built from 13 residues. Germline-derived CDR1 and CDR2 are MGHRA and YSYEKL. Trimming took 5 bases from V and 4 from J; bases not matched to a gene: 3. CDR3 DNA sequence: TGCGCCAGCAGCAGACAGGGGTCCTATGGCTACACCTTC. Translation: CASSRQGSYGYTF.

The CDR3 loop is CASSLAQRQETQYF. DNA of the CDR3: TGTGCCAGCAGCTTAGCGCAACGCCAAGAGACCCAGTACTTC. This chain uses TRBV7-8 with TRBJ2-5; D call uncertain. This CDR3 spans 14 amino acids. Between the trimmed V and J ends, which lost 0 bases and 1 base, there was a span of 6 bases. CDR1 and CDR2 (germline): SGHVS, FQNEAQ.

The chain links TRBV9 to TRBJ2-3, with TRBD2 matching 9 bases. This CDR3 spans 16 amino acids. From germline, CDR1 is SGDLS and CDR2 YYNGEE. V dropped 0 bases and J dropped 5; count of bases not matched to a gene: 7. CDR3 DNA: TGTGCCAGCAGCGTAGATCCTAGCGGGATCAAAGATACGCAGTATTTT. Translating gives CASSVDPSGIKDTQYF.

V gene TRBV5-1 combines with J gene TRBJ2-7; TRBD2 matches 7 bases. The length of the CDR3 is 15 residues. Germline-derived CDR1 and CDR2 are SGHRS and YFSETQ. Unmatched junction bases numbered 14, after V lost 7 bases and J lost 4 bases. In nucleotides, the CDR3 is TGCGCCAGCGCCGTCCCCCGGGACTATCAATACGAGCAGTACTTC. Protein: CASAVPRDYQYEQYF. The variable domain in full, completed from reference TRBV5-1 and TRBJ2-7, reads KAGVTQTPRYLIKTRGQQVTLSCSPISGHRSVSWYQQTPGQGLQFLFEYFSETQRNKGNFPGRFSGRQFSNSRSEMNVSTLELGDSALYLCASAVPRDYQYEQYFGPGTRLTVT.

The CDR3 bases are TGCAGTGCTCTGGACCCCGAGGCGGGCACAGATACGCAGTATTTT. This encodes CSALDPEAGTDTQYF. V and J are TRBV20-1 and TRBJ2-3, with D uncertain. The CDR3 runs 15 residues. Trimming pared 5 bases from V and 1 base from J, leaving 16 bases between. Germline V gives CDR1 DFQATT, CDR2 SNEGSKA (reference sequence).

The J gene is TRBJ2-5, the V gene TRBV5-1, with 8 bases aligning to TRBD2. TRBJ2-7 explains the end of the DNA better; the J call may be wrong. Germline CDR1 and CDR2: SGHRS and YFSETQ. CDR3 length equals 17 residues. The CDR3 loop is CASSWAGLLAVPYEQYF. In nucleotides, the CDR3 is TGCGCCAGCAGCTGGGCGGGCCTACTAGCGGTCCCCTACGAGCAGTACTTC.

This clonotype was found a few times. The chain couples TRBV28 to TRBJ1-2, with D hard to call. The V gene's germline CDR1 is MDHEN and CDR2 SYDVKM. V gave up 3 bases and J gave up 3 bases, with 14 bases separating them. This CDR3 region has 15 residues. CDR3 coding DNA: TGTGCCAGCAGTTTTATCAGCGGTACCCACTATGGCTACACCTTC. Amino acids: CASSFISGTHYGYTF.

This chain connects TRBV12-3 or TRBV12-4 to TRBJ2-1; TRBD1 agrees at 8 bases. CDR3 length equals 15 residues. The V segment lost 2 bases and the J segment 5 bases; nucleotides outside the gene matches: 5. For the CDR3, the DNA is TGTGCCAGCAGTTTATGGCAGGGGGCTGACAATGAGCAGTTCTTC. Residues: CASSLWQGADNEQFF.

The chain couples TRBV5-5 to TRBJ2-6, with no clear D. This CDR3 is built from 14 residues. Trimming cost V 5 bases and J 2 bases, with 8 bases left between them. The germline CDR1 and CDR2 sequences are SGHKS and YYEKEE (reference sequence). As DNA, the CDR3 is TGTGCCAGCAGTACCCGGGCTGGGGCCAACGTCCTGACTTTC. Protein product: CASSTRAGANVLTF.

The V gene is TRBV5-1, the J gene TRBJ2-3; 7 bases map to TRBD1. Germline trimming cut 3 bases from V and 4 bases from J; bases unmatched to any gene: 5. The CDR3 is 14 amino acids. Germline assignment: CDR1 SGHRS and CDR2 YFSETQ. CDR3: CASSSRQGPDTQYF. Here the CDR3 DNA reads TGCGCCAGCAGCTCCCGACAGGGCCCAGATACGCAGTATTTT. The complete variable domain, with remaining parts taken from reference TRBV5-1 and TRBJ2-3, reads KAGVTQTPRYLIKTRGQQVTLSCSPISGHRSVSWYQQTPGQGLQFLFEYFSETQRNKGNFPGRFSGRQFSNSRSEMNVSTLELGDSALYLCASSSRQGPDTQYFGPGTRLTVL.

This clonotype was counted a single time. CDR3 sequence (DNA): TGTGCCACCGGGGGACTAGCGGGAGTTCAGGAGCAGTTCTTC. The encoded protein is CATGGLAGVQEQFF. The chain couples TRBV24-1 to TRBJ2-1; 14 bases map to TRBD2. The CDR3 sequence is 14 residues long. V shed 9 bases, J shed 10 bases, and the junction held 7 bases outside the gene matches. Per the germline V gene, CDR1 is KGHDR and CDR2 is SFDVKD.

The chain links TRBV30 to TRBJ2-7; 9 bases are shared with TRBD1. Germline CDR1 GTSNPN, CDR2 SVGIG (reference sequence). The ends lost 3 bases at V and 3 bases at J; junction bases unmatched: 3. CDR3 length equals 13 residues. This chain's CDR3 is CAWRTGGLYEQYF. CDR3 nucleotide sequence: TGTGCCTGGAGAACAGGGGGCCTCTACGAGCAGTACTTC.